The clone carrying this T cell receptor beta chain showed up many times. This sample is drawn from a study of quantifying T cell responses using KT2 cells. The overall study: TCR alpha and beta constant-region primers primed reverse transcription of RNA. The second PCR was a qPCR stopped at a predetermined fluorescence threshold.

The cDNA 3' end received a ligated oligonucleotide with a UMI. First-round PCR used 3 to 4 cycles and beta primers RC1.1 and RC1.2 covering TRBC1 and TRBC2. TCRdb called the UMI-ligation and nested PCR reads again in MiXCR, with one record for every CDR3 protein. The sample lists tens of thousands of distinct CDR3 sequences; about 7.1% were seen once. The germline CDR1 and CDR2 sequences are SGHVS and FQNEAQ. V lost 5 bases, J lost 1 base, and 14 bases stayed unmatched. The CDR3 spans 18 residues. The V and J genes are TRBV7-8 and TRBJ2-4; 7 nucleotides line up with TRBD2. Specimen: PBMCs spiked with cells of the T cell clone KT2. The TCR comes from a human donor. The CDR3 reads CASSHRDYITEAKNIQYF. The DNA of the CDR3 is TGTGCCAGCAGCCACCGGGACTACATCACTGAGGCCAAAAACATTCAGTACTTC. The full variable domain, with the rest looked up from reference TRBV7-8 and TRBJ2-4, is GAGVSQSPRYKVAKRGQDVALRCDPISGHVSLFWYQQALGQGPEFLTYFQNEAQLDKSGLPSDRFFAERPEGSVSTLKIQRTQQEDSAVYLCASSHRDYITEAKNIQYFGAGTRLSVL.